This note documents a single TCR beta chain sequence. As originally analysed: Reference gene primer amplification gave estimated nucleated cell counts. The data were produced by immunoSEQ multiplex PCR, yet TCRdb's version contains in-frame clones alone and is incomplete. V and J calls and clone size are those listed in that table; D and trimming were worked out from the DNA. In the table there are approximately 270,000 clones, approximately 90% of which are singletons. These data originate in a study of blood T cell repertoires in COVID-19. The wider study: The study drew acute and convalescent COVID-19 samples from the United States, Italy and Spain.

The germline CDR1 and CDR2 sequences are SGHAT and FQNNGV. The V end lost 0 bases, the J end lost 4 bases, and 6 bases lay between the germline ends. CDR3 size: 13 residues. The sample was peripheral blood. This TCR came from a man aged 25 to 45 with acute or convalescent COVID-19. The chain uses TRBV11-2 and TRBJ1-2; no clear D. The CDR3 DNA reads as TGTGCCAGCAGCTTAGAAGCTGGCTATGGCTACACCTTC. It specifies CASSLEAGYGYTF.